This TCR beta chain was recorded in a study of TIL therapy for anti-PD-1-resistant metastatic lung cancer. Overall study context: Patients had a median age of around 56 years (range roughly 38-85). Median tumor mutation burden was around 1.6 mutations per megabase.

As for this clone: An end of the junction does not agree with germline; a read error may underlie this.

The immunoSEQ assay was v3. TCRdb's copy holds only in-frame clones and misses some; the assay was immunoSEQ multiplex PCR. Altogether about 45,000 clones are present, 79% being singletons, with the ten largest covering about 16%. Time point here: pre-treatment sample, taken before nivolumab and TIL therapy. Patients were adults with stage 4 NSCLC. The CDR3 totals 8 residues. Germline CDR1 is MDHEN and CDR2 is SYDVKM. The sample in question was blood, obtained at baseline. This TCR was recovered from a man aged 65-85 years with non-small cell lung cancer. The chain couples TRBV28 to TRBJ1-2, with D unclear. CDR3 loop: CASNKGPF. CDR3 nucleotide sequence: TGTGCCAGCAACAAGGGCCCCTTC.